This record concerns one T cell receptor (beta chain) sequence. This record belongs to a study of control samples from healthy donors and cancer patients. The germline V gene has CDR1 GTSNPN and CDR2 SVGIG (reference sequence). The CDR3 is made up of 14 amino acids. V was trimmed by 0 bases and J by 1 base, leaving 9 bases between them. The protocol was immunoSEQ multiplex PCR, while the TCRdb copy is restricted to in-frame clones and leaves out a portion. The table lists about 120,000 clones, just under 90% of them singletons, with 9% to 13% in the top ten. The sample was blood. The V and J genes are TRBV30 and TRBJ1-1; D unresolved. The sequence was obtained from a man in his thirties or forties in good health. The CDR3 here is CAWSVLDGNTEAFF. CDR3 sequence (DNA): TGTGCCTGGAGTGTGCTTGATGGGAACACTGAAGCTTTCTTT.